The 14 T cell receptor beta chains given below trace back to one sample, sequenced in a study of T-cell reconstitution after alpha-beta-depleted transplantation in children. The TCRbeta library incorporated unique molecular identifiers. From the PCR reads, TCRdb called clonotypes with MiXCR, one entry per CDR3 protein. Among hundreds of thousands of distinct CDR3 sequences, around 9.9% were seen once, and the ten largest hold about 30%. Sample: PBMCs, taken before TCRalphabeta/CD19-depleted stem cell transplant. The receptors shown here come from a child younger than two with acute myeloid leukemia, due to receive a stem cell transplant.

A note on this clonotype: This sequence may be a read error, since a much larger clone differs from it by one base. The V and J genes are TRBV6-1 and TRBJ1-5; maybe TRBD1 (5 bases). The germline V gene has CDR1 MNHNS and CDR2 SASEGT. The CDR3 loop spans 14 amino acids. For the CDR3, the DNA is TGTGTCAGCAGTGAAGGGGCAGGGAGTCAGCCCCAGCATTTT. This sequence encodes CVSSEGAGSQPQHF.

Ten or more counts support this clonotype. The chain has TRBV7-2 and TRBJ2-1; a possible D gene is TRBD2 (7 bases). Trimming pared 3 bases from V and 8 bases from J, leaving 23 bases between. The CDR3 has 17 residues. Per germline, CDR1 SGHTA and CDR2 FQGNSA. CDR3 loop: CASSFKVGGLLFHEQFF. CDR3 DNA sequence: TGTGCCAGCAGCTTCAAGGTGGGGGGGCTTTTATTCCATGAGCAGTTCTTC.

This clonotype was found many times. The chain employs TRBV12-3 or TRBV12-4 and TRBJ2-7; possibly TRBD1 for D (5 bases). The CDR3 is 12 amino acids. The ends were cut back, 10 bases at V and 0 bases at J, with 10 bases in the middle. In DNA form, the CDR3 reads TGTGCCACCCGGACAAACTCCTACGAGCAGTACTTC. Protein: CATRTNSYEQYF.

This clonotype was detected ten times or more. The chain combines TRBV6-5 with TRBJ2-3; 8 nucleotides line up with TRBD2. The germline V gene has CDR1 MNHEY and CDR2 SVGAGI. The CDR3 extends over 16 amino acids. The junction had 9 bases not matched to a gene; V was cut back by 2 bases and J by 5 bases. CDR3 in amino acids: CASSYGSGGAGDTQYF. The CDR3 DNA follows: TGTGCCAGCAGTTACGGATCCGGGGGGGCAGGAGATACGCAGTATTTT.

This clonotype was recorded many times. The chain uses TRBV29-1 and TRBJ2-1, with D hard to call. V shed 4 bases and J shed 1 base, with 5 bases lying between them. Germline CDR1 is SQVTM and CDR2 is ANQGSEA. There are 12 residues in the CDR3. CDR3 sequence (DNA): TGCAGCGTTGGTGAATCCTACAATGAGCAGTTCTTC. Encoded protein: CSVGESYNEQFF.

The table lists this clonotype with many counts. V usage is TRBV7-2 and J usage is TRBJ2-1; 11 bases align to TRBD1. V was clipped by 4 bases and J by 1 base; unmatched bases: 6. Germline V gives CDR1 SGHTA, CDR2 FQGNSA. The CDR3 has 17 residues. CDR3 DNA sequence: TGTGCCAGCAGCTACGGGGACAGGGGGGGTTCCTACAATGAGCAGTTCTTC. It codes for CASSYGDRGGSYNEQFF.

The rearrangement links TRBV12-3 or TRBV12-4 to TRBJ2-1; 12 bases line up with TRBD2. V was clipped by 2 bases and J by 0 bases; unmatched bases: 5. This CDR3 region has 18 residues. The CDR3 is CASSLRLAGGPSYNEQFF. CDR3 DNA: TGTGCCAGCAGTTTAAGGCTAGCGGGAGGGCCCTCCTACAATGAGCAGTTCTTC.

This clonotype has ten or more counts. For the CDR3, the DNA is TGTGCCACCTCTCCGGGACTAGCGGGATTTGGGGAGCTGTTTTTT. Its protein product is CATSPGLAGFGELFF. This sequence joins TRBV15 and TRBJ2-2; TRBD2 aligns across 13 bases. CDR1 is LNHNV, CDR2 YYDKDF, per germline (reference sequence). J gave up 8 bases and V 8 bases, and 8 bases lay outside the gene matches. The CDR3 loop spans 15 amino acids.

This clonotype showed up many times. The genes are TRBV19 and TRBJ2-1; 9 bases align to TRBD1. Germline CDR1 is LNHDA and CDR2 is SQIVND (reference sequence). J lost 6 bases, V lost 5 bases, and 5 bases had no gene match. The CDR3 extends over 14 amino acids. The CDR3 DNA reads TGTGCCAGTAGTGCGGACAGGGGTATCAATGAGCAGTTCTTC. This encodes CASSADRGINEQFF.

A word on this clonotype: A much more abundant neighbour one base away suggests this may be a read error. The rearrangement uses TRBV3-1 and TRBJ2-3, with D maybe TRBD2 (5 bases). Trimming took 3 bases from V and 7 from J, leaving 17 bases between them. The CDR3 covers 15 residues. The V gene's germline CDR1 is LGHDT and CDR2 YNNKEL (reference sequence). For the CDR3, the DNA is TGTGCCAGCAGCCAGCGGACTCTTCGGGAAAATACGCAGTATTTT. Protein: CASSQRTLRENTQYF.

This clonotype was found many times. The chain employs TRBV5-5 and TRBJ2-7; 11 bases are shared with TRBD2. The CDR3 sequence is 14 residues long. J lost 4 bases, V lost 6 bases, and 6 bases had no gene match. CDR1 is SGHKS, CDR2 YYEKEE, per germline (reference sequence). CDR3: CASKKTSGIYEQYF. For the CDR3, the DNA is TGTGCCAGCAAGAAGACTAGCGGGATTTACGAGCAGTACTTC. The entire variable domain, with the rest obtained from reference TRBV5-5 and TRBJ2-7, is as follows: DAGVTQSPTHLIKTRGQQVTLRCSPISGHKSVSWYQQVLGQGPQFIFQYYEKEERGRGNFPDRFSARQFPNYSSELNVNALLLGDSALYLCASKKTSGIYEQYFGPGTRLTVT.

This clonotype was seen a few times. CDR3 amino acids: CSAFPTGRNEQFF. The CDR3 DNA sequence: TGCAGCGCATTCCCTACTGGACGAAATGAGCAGTTCTTC. V and J are TRBV29-1 and TRBJ2-1; no definite D call. The CDR3 length is 13 residues. V lost 7 bases, J lost 7 bases, and 17 bases lay in between. Germline V lookup: CDR1 SQVTM, CDR2 ANQGSEA.

Concerning this clonotype itself: Being one base from a much bigger clone, this may be a read error. The J gene is TRBJ2-2, the V gene TRBV4-1; no firm D call. This CDR3 is 16 amino acids long. The V and J ends lost 0 bases and 0 bases respectively, with 8 bases between them. CDR1 is MGHRA, CDR2 YSYEKL, per germline. The CDR3 DNA reads TGCGCCAGCAGCCAAGATGTGGCAGCGAACACCGGGGAGCTGTTTTTT. This codes for CASSQDVAANTGELFF.

This clonotype was seen ten or more times. The V and J genes are TRBV5-1 and TRBJ2-1; 10 nucleotides line up with TRBD2. This CDR3 contains 13 residues. V was clipped by 0 bases and J by 10 bases; unmatched bases: 1. Germline CDR1 reads SGHRS; CDR2 reads YFSETQ. The CDR3 loop is CASSLEGLAEQFF. The CDR3 bases are TGCGCCAGCAGCTTGGAGGGACTAGCGGAGCAGTTCTTC.